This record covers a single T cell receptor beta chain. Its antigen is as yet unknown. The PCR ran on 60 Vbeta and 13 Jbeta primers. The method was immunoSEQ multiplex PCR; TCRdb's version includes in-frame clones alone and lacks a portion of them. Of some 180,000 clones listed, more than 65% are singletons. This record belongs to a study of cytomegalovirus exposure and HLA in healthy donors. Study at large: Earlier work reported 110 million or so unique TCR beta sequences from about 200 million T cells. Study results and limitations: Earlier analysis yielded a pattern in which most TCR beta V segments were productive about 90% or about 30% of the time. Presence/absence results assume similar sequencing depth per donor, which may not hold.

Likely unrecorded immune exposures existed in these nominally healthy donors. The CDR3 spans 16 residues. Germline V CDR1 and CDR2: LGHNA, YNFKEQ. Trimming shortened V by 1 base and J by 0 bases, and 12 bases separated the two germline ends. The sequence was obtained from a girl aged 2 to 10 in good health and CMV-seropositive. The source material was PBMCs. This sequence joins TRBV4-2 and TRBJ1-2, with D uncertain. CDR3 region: CASSQGEDWPNYGYTF. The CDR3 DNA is TGTGCCAGCAGCCAAGGTGAGGACTGGCCTAACTATGGCTACACCTTC.